This T cell receptor (beta chain) was identified in a study of blood T cells in healthy people across ages. Whole-study findings and limits: Strong correlation existed between TCR beta diversity and naive T cell percentage.

Combining a sample-barcoded 5' primer with a J-beta primer mix, a second PCR ran for roughly 7 to 12 cycles. MiXCR, applied by TCRdb to the 5' RACE reads, yields one record per CDR3 protein. The sample has 720,000 or so distinct CDR3 sequences, about 43% seen once; the top ten hold 25% to 35%. V lost 0 bases and J lost 10, with 12 bases in between. Germline V gene sequence: CDR1 LGHNA, CDR2 YNFKEQ. The CDR3 sequence is 13 residues long. Notes on this clonotype: Its antigen is not known.

The receptor comes from a man older than 75 in good health. The chain joins TRBV4-2 to TRBJ1-1, with D tentatively TRBD1 (5 bases). The sequencing input was blood. Written as DNA, the CDR3 is TGTGCCAGCAGCCAAGATCGGGGGACGGGAGCTTTCTTT. Translated, it gives CASSQDRGTGAFF.